This T cell receptor beta chain appears in the sequencing data of a study of CD8 T cells in ankylosing spondylitis. Findings and limits, study-wide: Matched ankylosing spondylitis synovial fluid reportedly showed significant enrichment of disease-linked clones. Disease-associated clones were CD8+ and fairly uncommon in peripheral blood. A motif of 7 to 9 highly homologous TCR beta variants was seen as apparently characteristic of ankylosing spondylitis blood.

V lost 0 bases and J lost 14; bases outside the gene matches: 4. Germline loops: CDR1 LNHDA, CDR2 SQIVND (reference sequence). The CDR3 is made up of 12 amino acids. Libraries for TCR beta were made by quantitative 5'-RACE with molecular barcodes. TCRdb reanalysed the 5' RACE reads using MiXCR and keeps one entry per CDR3 protein. Of 150,000 to 200,000 distinct CDR3 sequences in the sample, about 20% were seen once. This clonotype was seen ten or more times. Its target is unknown. This TCR was recovered from a male donor under 30 with ankylosing spondylitis or in good health (not recorded which). The chain couples TRBV19 to TRBJ2-4; 7 nucleotides agree with TRBD2. Sequencing used blood, either unsorted or a sorted T cell fraction (not recorded which). CDR3 sequence (DNA): TGTGCCAGTAGTATAGATCCGGGGGGAAAGTACTTC. It specifies CASSIDPGGKYF.